Described below is a single TCR beta chain sequence and its context. The antigen is unknown. This sample was taken from a study of shared clonotypes between healthy human individuals. The assay was immunoSEQ multiplex PCR, and TCRdb's table has in-frame clones only and misses some. The sample lists more than 2 million clones, 95% occurring once. Overall study results and limits: Non-shared clonotypes displayed generation probabilities falling below those of clonotypes present in all four donors.

The donors, healthy adults who were HIV-negative, had experienced no recent acute infections or vaccinations. CDR1 is MGHRA, CDR2 YSYEKL, per germline. This CDR3 is built from 15 residues. Trimming at V came to 4 bases and at J to 6 bases, leaving 10 bases not matched to a gene. Input material: naive CD4+ T cells sorted from blood. Subset described: CD45RA+ positively selected. The V and J genes are TRBV4-1 and TRBJ2-7, with 9 bases identical to TRBD1. The TCR originated in a man between 18 and 35 years old in good health. The CDR3 here is CASSRGTGTDREQYF. Written as DNA, the CDR3 is TGCGCCAGCAGCCGAGGGACAGGGACTGATCGCGAGCAGTACTTC.